Following are 27 T cell receptor beta chains from one sample sequenced in a study of a mutant IDH1 vaccine in newly diagnosed glioma. Their antigens remain unidentified. Time point denoted: week 35, safety follow-up. Topical imiquimod was applied with each vaccine dose, which held 300 ug of mutant IDH1 20-mer peptide. The data were produced by immunoSEQ multiplex PCR, yet TCRdb's version contains in-frame clones alone and is incomplete. The sample lists roughly 49,000 clones; over 80% were seen once. The source material was PBMCs, sampled from a glioma patient whose treatment included an IDH1 peptide vaccine. These receptors came from a man between 50 and 59 years old with glioma.

The chain uses TRBV11-1 and TRBJ2-7, with 10 positions matching TRBD2. The CDR3 totals 14 residues. With 5 bases clipped from V and 3 bases from J, the junction kept 4 bases outside the gene matches. CDR1 is SGHAT, CDR2 FQDESV, per germline (reference sequence). CDR3 sequence reads: CASSVLAGGYEQYF. The CDR3 DNA sequence: TGTGCCAGCAGCGTTTTAGCGGGAGGCTACGAGCAGTACTTC. Combining the CDR3 with reference TRBV11-1 and TRBJ2-7 gives the whole variable domain EAEVAQSPRYKITEKSQAVAFWCDPISGHATLYWYRQILGQGPELLVQFQDESVVDDSQLPKDRFSAERLKGVDSTLKIQPAELGDSAMYLCASSVLAGGYEQYFGPGTRLTVT.

The J gene is TRBJ2-1, the V gene TRBV19; 11 nucleotides align to TRBD2. V gave up 3 bases and J gave up 5 bases; unmatched junction bases: 6. The CDR3 totals 16 residues. Germline loops: CDR1 LNHDA, CDR2 SQIVND (reference sequence). CDR3: CASSIRTSGGNNEQFF. The CDR3 coding sequence is TGTGCCAGTAGTATTCGCACTAGCGGGGGAAACAATGAGCAGTTCTTC.

With respect to this clone: At one end, the junction sequence differs from germline, possibly due to a read error. The rearrangement links TRBV7-7 to TRBJ2-2, with D possibly matching TRBD1 (6 bases). The CDR3 is 14 amino acids. Germline loops: CDR1 SSHAT, CDR2 FNYEAQ (reference sequence). The CDR3 region has the DNA TGTGCTAGCAGCTTACAGGGGAACACCGGGGAGCTGTTTTTT. Protein: CASSLQGNTGELFF.

The chain is built from TRBV6-5 and TRBJ1-3; the match to TRBD1 covers 7 bases. This CDR3 region has 14 residues. Germline lookup yields CDR1 MNHEY and CDR2 SVGAGI. Trimming removed 4 bases from V and 3 bases from J; junction bases left unmatched: 3. The CDR3 reads CASSSTGIGNTIYF. The CDR3 DNA reads as TGTGCCAGCAGTTCGACAGGGATTGGAAACACCATATATTTT.

The chain combines TRBV2 with TRBJ1-5; D ambiguous. Germline-derived CDR1 and CDR2 are SNHLY and FYNNEI. Deletions cut 4 bases from V and 3 bases from J, with 7 bases between. This CDR3 comprises 13 residues. This CDR3 is CASSATDNQPQHF. The CDR3 nucleotides read TGTGCCAGCAGTGCCACAGACAATCAGCCCCAGCATTTT.

The chain couples TRBV5-6 to TRBJ2-7; 7 nucleotides line up with TRBD2. CDR1 is SGHDT, CDR2 YYEEEE, per germline. The CDR3 totals 13 residues. The J segment lost 3 bases and the V segment lost 0 bases, leaving 0 bases of the junction unmatched. The CDR3 protein is CASSLERGYEQYF. CDR3 DNA: TGTGCCAGCAGCTTGGAGCGGGGCTACGAGCAGTACTTC.

V and J are TRBV29-1 and TRBJ2-5; D may be TRBD1 (5 bases). The CDR3 runs to 12 residues. Trimming took 7 bases from V and 3 from J, leaving 12 bases between them. Germline loops: CDR1 SQVTM, CDR2 ANQGSEA. As DNA, the CDR3 is TGCAGCGCCACACACAGGAAAGAGACCCAGTACTTC. It encodes CSATHRKETQYF.

The V and J genes are TRBV12-1 and TRBJ2-6; TRBD1 reflects the table's D call only, with no check against the DNA. TRBV12-1 is noted as a pseudogene. The CDR3 runs to 12 residues. CDR3 protein: CASSSQGNVLTF. CDR3 nucleotide sequence: TGTGCCAGCAGCTCTCAGGGGAACGTCCTGACTTTC.

The CDR3 coding sequence is TGTGCCAGCAGTGTATACTGGGACAACAATTCACCCCTCCACTTT. Its protein is CASSVYWDNNSPLHF. V and J are TRBV27 and TRBJ1-6; TRBD1 is a possible D gene (6 bases). The CDR3 extends over 15 amino acids. The V end lost 5 bases, the J end lost 7 bases, and 15 bases lay between the germline ends. The germline CDR1 and CDR2 sequences are MNHEY and SMNVEV (reference sequence).

A few counts support this clone. The rearrangement uses TRBV14 and TRBJ1-1; no clear D. Germline V lookup: CDR1 SGHDN, CDR2 FVKESK. The CDR3 is 14 residues long. Deletions cut 0 bases from V and 1 base from J, with 6 bases between. CDR3 nucleotides: TGTGCCAGCAGCCAAGACGCATGGAACACTGAAGCTTTCTTT. This gives the protein CASSQDAWNTEAFF.

The chain joins TRBV27 to TRBJ1-2; 8 bases are shared with TRBD1. V was pared by 5 bases and J by 10 bases, with 12 bases of the junction left unmatched. Per germline, CDR1 MNHEY and CDR2 SMNVEV (reference sequence). This CDR3 is 14 amino acids long. DNA for the CDR3: TGTGCCAGCAGTCCTGGGACAGGTCGGGCGCCCTACACCTTC. This gives the protein CASSPGTGRAPYTF.

The chain carries TRBV6-1 and TRBJ2-4; 8 nucleotides match TRBD1. Germline V CDR1 and CDR2: MNHNS, SASEGT. The CDR3 covers 15 residues. With V trimmed by 6 bases and J by 7 bases, 11 bases remained unmatched. The CDR3: CASRVPGQDYNIQYF. CDR3 nucleotide sequence: TGTGCCAGCAGAGTACCGGGACAGGATTACAACATTCAGTACTTC.

The V gene is TRBV18, the J gene TRBJ2-5; 7 positions agree with TRBD1. The germline V gene encodes CDR1 KGHSH and CDR2 LQKENI. This CDR3 has 14 amino acids. V trimming: 3 bases; J trimming: 3 bases; junction bases outside the gene matches: 4. CDR3 residues: CASSPPGGKETQYF. The CDR3 region has the DNA TGTGCCAGCTCACCCCCAGGGGGAAAAGAGACCCAGTACTTC.

Only one count was recorded for this clone. The CDR3 reads CASSLGDRVDYGYTF. In DNA form, the CDR3 reads TGTGCCAGCAGCTTAGGGGACAGGGTCGACTATGGCTACACCTTC. This chain uses TRBV7-3 with TRBJ1-2; 9 bases map to TRBD1. The CDR3 spans 15 residues. Trimming at V came to 2 bases and at J to 3 bases, leaving 4 bases not matched to a gene. Germline lookup yields CDR1 SGHTA and CDR2 FQGTGA. Drawing the rest from reference TRBV7-3 and TRBJ1-2, the complete variable domain is GAGVSQTPSNKVTEKGKYVELRCDPISGHTALYWYRQSLGQGPEFLIYFQGTGAADDSGLPNDRFFAVRPEGSVSTLKIQRTERGDSAVYLCASSLGDRVDYGYTFGSGTRLTVV.

The rearrangement joins TRBV9 to TRBJ2-7; D is uncertain. Germline loops: CDR1 SGDLS, CDR2 YYNGEE. The CDR3 contains 14 residues. Deletions cut 1 base from V and 0 bases from J, with 8 bases between. The CDR3 here is CASSVTSPSYEQYF. The DNA of the CDR3 is TGTGCCAGCAGCGTAACCAGTCCCTCCTACGAGCAGTACTTC.

The rearrangement joins TRBV5-4 to TRBJ1-5; tentative D call: TRBD1 (6 bases). This CDR3 spans 15 amino acids. The V end lost 4 bases, the J end lost 2 bases, and 13 bases lay between the germline ends. Germline V gives CDR1 SGHNT, CDR2 YYREEE (reference sequence). CDR3: CASSGAPGGNQPQHF. CDR3 bases: TGTGCCAGCAGCGGGGCCCCAGGGGGCAATCAGCCCCAGCATTTT.

The gene calls are TRBV2 and TRBJ2-2, with D unclear. Trimming left V 1 base short and J 0 bases short, with 6 bases between. CDR3 length: 15 amino acids. Germline values: CDR1 SNHLY, CDR2 FYNNEI. The CDR3 spells CASSEGVPNTGELFF. The DNA of the CDR3 is TGTGCCAGCAGTGAAGGGGTCCCGAACACCGGGGAGCTGTTTTTT.

The V call is TRBV7-2, the J call TRBJ2-7; tentative D call: TRBD1 (5 bases). Germline loops: CDR1 SGHTA, CDR2 FQGNSA. This CDR3 region has 12 residues. V gave up 6 bases and J gave up 3 bases, with 9 bases separating them. The chain's CDR3 is CASSFTGYEQYF. Here the CDR3 DNA reads TGTGCCAGCAGTTTTACAGGCTACGAGCAGTACTTC.

The chain couples TRBV5-6 to TRBJ2-3; 7 bases line up with TRBD1. Trimming took 3 bases from V and 2 from J; bases not matched to a gene: 12. CDR1 and CDR2 from the germline V gene are SGHDT and YYEEEE. The CDR3 runs to 17 residues. This CDR3 reads CASSWDRFGASTDTQYF. CDR3 bases: TGTGCCAGCAGCTGGGACAGATTTGGCGCCTCCACAGATACGCAGTATTTT. The whole variable domain, remainder taken from reference TRBV5-6 and TRBJ2-3, is DAGVTQSPTHLIKTRGQQVTLRCSPKSGHDTVSWYQQALGQGPQFIFQYYEEEERQRGNFPDRFSGHQFPNYSSELNVNALLLGDSALYLCASSWDRFGASTDTQYFGPGTRLTVL.

The J gene is TRBJ2-6, the V gene TRBV2; D not resolved. The CDR3 has 16 residues. V shed 6 bases and J shed 1 base, with 13 bases lying between them. The germline V gene has CDR1 SNHLY and CDR2 FYNNEI. The CDR3 region is CASRGEYLSGANVLTF. CDR3 coding DNA: TGTGCCAGCAGAGGAGAATACCTTTCTGGGGCCAACGTCCTGACTTTC.

The chain employs TRBV18 and TRBJ2-1; TRBD2 might be the D (5 bases). The length of the CDR3 is 14 residues. Trimming left V 4 bases short and J 8 bases short, with 15 bases between. Looked up from germline, CDR1 is KGHSH and CDR2 is LQKENI. CDR3 in amino acids: CASSLGLLRDEQFF. As DNA, the CDR3 is TGTGCCAGCTCACTCGGACTGCTTAGGGATGAGCAGTTCTTC.

The V gene is TRBV4-3, the J gene TRBJ2-5; D call uncertain. This CDR3 contains 10 residues. Trimming shortened V by 0 bases and J by 7 bases, and 0 bases separated the two germline ends. Germline V gene sequence: CDR1 LGHNA, CDR2 YSLEER. The CDR3 protein is CASSQETQYF. The CDR3 region has the DNA TGCGCCAGCAGCCAAGAGACCCAGTACTTC.

There are a few counts of this clone. This rearrangement joins TRBV6-5 to TRBJ1-5; 9 nucleotides line up with TRBD1. CDR1 and CDR2 from the germline V gene are MNHEY and SVGAGI. The CDR3 consists of 15 residues. The V gene end was trimmed by 2 bases and the J gene end by 7 bases; junction bases not matched to a gene: 6. The CDR3 DNA is TGTGCCAGCAGTTACGGTGGGACAGGGCAACAGCCCCAGCATTTT. Amino acids: CASSYGGTGQQPQHF.

The rearrangement links TRBV19 to TRBJ2-1; perhaps D is TRBD1 or TRBD2 (5 bases each). Germline CDR1 LNHDA, CDR2 SQIVND (reference sequence). V lost 5 bases to trimming and J lost 5 bases, with 10 bases between them. The CDR3 contains 13 residues. CDR3 nucleotide sequence: TGTGCCAGTAGTGTCGGGACCAACAATGAGCAGTTCTTC. Protein: CASSVGTNNEQFF.

The gene calls are TRBV6-5 and TRBJ2-5, with D possibly being TRBD1 or TRBD2 (5 bases each). This CDR3 spans 12 amino acids. The germline CDR1 and CDR2 sequences are MNHEY and SVGAGI. V lost 7 bases to trimming and J lost 9 bases, with 15 bases between them. The DNA of the CDR3 is TGTGCCAGCAATGCCCTGGGGCGGGCCCAGTACTTC. It encodes CASNALGRAQYF.

The chain couples TRBV7-2 to TRBJ2-1; 8 bases align to TRBD1. The CDR3 has 15 residues. Germline V gives CDR1 SGHTA, CDR2 FQGNSA. Unmatched junction bases numbered 5, after V lost 2 bases and J lost 5 bases. In DNA, the CDR3 is TGTGCCAGCAGCTTATCAGGGGGCGGTAACAATGAGCAGTTCTTC. Protein: CASSLSGGGNNEQFF.

Only one count was recorded for this clone. The chain recombines TRBV18 with TRBJ2-2; possibly TRBD1 or TRBD2 for D (5 bases each). This CDR3 has 16 residues. Germline loops: CDR1 KGHSH, CDR2 LQKENI. V shed 1 base and J shed 4 bases, with 13 bases lying between them. As DNA, the CDR3 is TGTGCCAGCTCACCACTGAGGGGCGGCGGCACCGGGGAGCTGTTTTTT. Translating gives CASSPLRGGGTGELFF.